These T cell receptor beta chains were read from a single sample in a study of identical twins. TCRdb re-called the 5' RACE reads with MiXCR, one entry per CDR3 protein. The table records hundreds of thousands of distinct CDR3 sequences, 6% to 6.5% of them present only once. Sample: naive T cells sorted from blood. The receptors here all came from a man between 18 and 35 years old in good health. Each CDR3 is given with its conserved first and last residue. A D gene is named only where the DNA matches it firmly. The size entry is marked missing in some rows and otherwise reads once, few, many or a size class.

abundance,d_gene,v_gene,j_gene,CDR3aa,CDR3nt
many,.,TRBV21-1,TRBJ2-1,CASSKGCQVPGLAGADEQFF,TGTGCCAGCAGCAAAGGATGCCAAGTTCCGGGACTAGCGGGAGCGGATGAGCAGTTCTTC
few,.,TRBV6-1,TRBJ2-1,CASGTGPSYNEQFF,TGTGCCAGCGGCACAGGTCCCTCCTACAATGAGCAGTTCTTC
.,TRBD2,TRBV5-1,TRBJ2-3,CASSPNSGTSTDTQYF,TGCGCCAGCAGCCCAAATAGCGGGACTAGCACAGATACGCAGTATTTT
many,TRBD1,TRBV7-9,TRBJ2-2,CASSLAPGQGITGELFF,TGTGCCAGCAGCTTAGCGCCGGGACAGGGGATCACCGGGGAGCTGTTTTTT
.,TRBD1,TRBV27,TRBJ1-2,CASSARTGLNYGYTF,TGTGCCAGCAGTGCCCGGACAGGTCTGAACTATGGCTACACCTTC
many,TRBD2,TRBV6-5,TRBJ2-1,CASSLRTSGRSPRDEQFF,TGTGCCAGCAGTCTACGGACTAGCGGGAGGAGCCCTAGGGATGAGCAGTTCTTC
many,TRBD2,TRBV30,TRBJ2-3,CAWSFQPGTSGRAKTQYF,TGTGCCTGGAGTTTTCAGCCCGGGACTAGCGGGAGGGCGAAAACGCAGTATTTT
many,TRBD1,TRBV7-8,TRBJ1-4,CATGDRANEKLFF,TGTGCCACCGGGGACAGGGCGAATGAAAAACTGTTTTTT
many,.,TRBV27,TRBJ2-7,CASSSQDSYEQYF,TGTGCCAGCAGTTCCCAAGACAGTTACGAGCAGTACTTC
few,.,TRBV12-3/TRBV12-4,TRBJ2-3,CASSARGLDTQYF,TGTGCCAGCAGTGCCCGAGGACTAGATACGCAGTATTTT
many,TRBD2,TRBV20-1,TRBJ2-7,CSARGLAGNYYEQYF,TGCAGTGCTAGAGGGCTAGCGGGGAACTACTACGAGCAGTACTTC
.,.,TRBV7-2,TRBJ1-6,CASSFYVGSGSPLHF,TGTGCCAGCAGCTTTTATGTTGGAAGCGGTTCACCCCTCCACTTT
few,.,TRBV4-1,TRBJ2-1,CASSQTPLIEQFF,TGCGCCAGCAGCCAGACCCCCCTAATTGAGCAGTTCTTC
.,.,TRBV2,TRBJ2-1,CASSERETGRNEQFF,TGTGCCAGCAGCGAGAGAGAAACAGGGAGGAATGAGCAGTTCTTC
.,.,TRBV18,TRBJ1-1,CASSREGVNTEAFF,TGTGCCAGCTCACGGGAAGGAGTGAACACTGAAGCTTTCTTT
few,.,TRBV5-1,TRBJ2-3,CASSSTPSDTQYF,TGCGCCAGCAGCTCAACCCCCTCAGATACGCAGTATTTT
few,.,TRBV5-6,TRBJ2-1,CASSSQGGRGHNEQFF,TGTGCCAGCAGCTCCCAGGGGGGCAGGGGACACAATGAGCAGTTCTTC
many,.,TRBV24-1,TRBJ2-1,CATSDLDGYEQFF,TGTGCCACCAGTGATCTAGACGGGTATGAGCAGTTCTTC
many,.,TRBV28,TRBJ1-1,CASSMWAEAFF,TGTGCCAGCAGTATGTGGGCTGAAGCTTTCTTT
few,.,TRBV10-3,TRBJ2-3,CAISESTGDAAQYF,TGTGCCATCAGTGAGTCAACTGGGGACGCAGCGCAGTATTTT
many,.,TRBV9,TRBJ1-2,CASSGDGIKVGYTF,TGTGCCAGCAGCGGCGACGGAATTAAGGTGGGCTACACCTTC
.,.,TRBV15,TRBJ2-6,CATSGFTGHLGGANVLTF,TGTGCCACCAGCGGATTTACAGGCCATCTTGGTGGGGCCAACGTCCTGACTTTC
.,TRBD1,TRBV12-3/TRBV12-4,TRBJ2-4,CASRVDRGNIQYF,TGTGCCAGCAGGGTTGACAGGGGTAACATTCAGTACTTC
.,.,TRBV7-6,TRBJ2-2,CASQGTGELFF,TGTGCCAGCCAAGGGACCGGGGAGCTGTTTTTT
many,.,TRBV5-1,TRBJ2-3,CASSFGLGDADTQYF,TGCGCCAGCAGCTTTGGGCTAGGAGACGCAGATACGCAGTATTTT
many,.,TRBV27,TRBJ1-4,CASSNPPAAGQKLFF,TGTGCCAGCAGTAATCCCCCGGCGGCAGGCCAAAAACTGTTTTTT
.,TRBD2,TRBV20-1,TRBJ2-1,CSAKLGLAYPNEQFF,TGCAGTGCAAAGCTTGGACTAGCCTACCCCAATGAGCAGTTCTTC
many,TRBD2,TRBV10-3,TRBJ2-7,CAISEVGASGTGEQYF,TGTGCCATCAGTGAGGTAGGGGCTAGCGGGACCGGTGAGCAGTACTTC
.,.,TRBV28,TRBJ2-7,CASLTGTYEQYF,TGTGCCAGCTTGACAGGAACCTACGAGCAGTACTTC
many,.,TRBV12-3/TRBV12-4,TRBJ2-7,CASSPGHRATYEQYF,TGTGCCAGCAGTCCTGGCCACAGGGCAACCTACGAGCAGTACTTC
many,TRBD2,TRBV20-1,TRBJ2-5,CSATSAGVLETQYF,TGCAGTGCTACTAGTGCGGGAGTCCTGGAGACCCAGTACTTC
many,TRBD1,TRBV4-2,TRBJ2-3,CASSQAGQGFTDTQYF,TGTGCCAGCAGCCAAGCGGGACAGGGCTTCACAGATACGCAGTATTTT
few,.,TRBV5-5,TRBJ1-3,CASSQTYSGNTIYF,TGTGCCAGCAGCCAGACCTACTCTGGAAACACCATATATTTT
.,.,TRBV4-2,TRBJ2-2,CASSPPDGGELFF,TGTGCCAGCAGCCCACCCGACGGCGGGGAGCTGTTTTTT
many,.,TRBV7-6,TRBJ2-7,CASSPRDFYEQYF,TGTGCCAGCAGCCCGCGGGACTTCTACGAGCAGTACTTC
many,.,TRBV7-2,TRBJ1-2,CASSLYYGYTF,TGTGCCAGCAGCTTATATTATGGCTACACCTTC
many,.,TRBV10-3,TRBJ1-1,CAISEQGNTEAFF,TGTGCCATCAGTGAACAGGGAAACACTGAAGCTTTCTTT
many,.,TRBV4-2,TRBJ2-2,CASSQDTVTGELFF,TGTGCCAGCAGCCAAGATACGGTGACCGGGGAGCTGTTTTTT
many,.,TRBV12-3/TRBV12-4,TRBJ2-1,CASSRDPVYNEQFF,TGTGCCAGCAGTCGGGACCCCGTATACAATGAGCAGTTCTTC
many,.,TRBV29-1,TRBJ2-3,CSVVLPPDTQYF,TGCAGCGTTGTCTTGCCTCCAGATACGCAGTATTTT
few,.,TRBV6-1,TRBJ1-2,CASRRSQGRILTNYGYTF,TGTGCCAGCAGGCGTTCGCAGGGGAGAATACTGACTAACTATGGCTACACCTTC
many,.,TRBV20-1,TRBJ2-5,CSASLGRGQYQETQYF,TGCAGTGCTAGCCTCGGGCGCGGACAATACCAAGAGACCCAGTACTTC
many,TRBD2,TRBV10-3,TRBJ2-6,CAIAHRDYSRAGANVLTF,TGTGCCATAGCCCACCGGGACTACTCCCGAGCTGGGGCCAACGTCCTGACTTTC
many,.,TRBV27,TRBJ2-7,CASSLFPTLSYEQYF,TGTGCCAGCAGTTTATTTCCCACCCTCTCCTACGAGCAGTACTTC
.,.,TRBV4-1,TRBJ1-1,CASSQGRDAFF,TGCGCCAGCAGCCAAGGACGCGATGCTTTCTTT
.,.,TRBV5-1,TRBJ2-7,CASSATFEQYF,TGCGCCAGCAGCGCCACTTTCGAGCAGTACTTC
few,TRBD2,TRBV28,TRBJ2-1,CASSSYRLAGAVEQFF,TGTGCCAGCAGTTCGTACAGACTAGCGGGAGCTGTTGAGCAGTTCTTC
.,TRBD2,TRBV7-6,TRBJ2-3,CASSLPRTSGRGTDTQYF,TGTGCCAGCAGCTTACCCCGGACTAGCGGGAGGGGCACAGATACGCAGTATTTT
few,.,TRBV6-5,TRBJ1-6,CASSYSLRQGFPLHF,TGTGCCAGCAGTTACTCACTGCGGCAGGGCTTTCCCCTCCACTTT
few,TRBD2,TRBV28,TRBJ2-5,CASQPPKSGIQYF,TGTGCCAGCCAACCCCCAAAAAGCGGGATCCAGTACTTC
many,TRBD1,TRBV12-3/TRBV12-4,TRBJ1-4,CASSSGQETNEKLFF,TGTGCCAGCAGTTCGGGACAGGAGACTAATGAAAAACTGTTTTTT
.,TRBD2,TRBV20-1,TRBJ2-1,CSASLAGGPKLWGDEQFF,TGCAGTGCTAGCTTGGCGGGAGGGCCGAAATTGTGGGGAGATGAGCAGTTCTTC